Following are 23 T cell receptor beta chains from one sample sequenced in a study of OX40 agonist ivuxolimab in advanced cancers. Measured with immunoSEQ multiplex PCR; TCRdb has only the in-frame clones, and not every one. This table holds about 61,000 clones, approximately 90% found once. This sample comprised CD4+ or CD8+ T cells sorted from blood, obtained in a trial of the OX40 agonist ivuxolimab. Receptors originate from an adult with an advanced solid tumor such as melanoma, head and neck, liver or kidney cancer.

This sequence joins TRBV30 and TRBJ1-2; D not resolved. The V gene's germline CDR1 is GTSNPN and CDR2 SVGIG (reference sequence). V lost 0 bases, J lost 5 bases, and 7 bases lay in between. The CDR3 loop spans 12 amino acids. CDR3 nucleotides: TGTGCCTGGAGTGTAGGAGAGTATGGCTACACCTTC. This codes for CAWSVGEYGYTF. Combining the CDR3 with reference TRBV30 and TRBJ1-2 gives the whole variable domain SQTIHQWPATLVQPVGSPLSLECTVEGTSNPNLYWYRQAAGRGLQLLFYSVGIGQISSEVPQNLSASRPQDRQFILSSKKLLLSDSGFYLCAWSVGEYGYTFGSGTRLTVV.

This chain links TRBV28 with TRBJ2-7, with 11 bases lining up with TRBD1. Germline-derived CDR1 and CDR2 are MDHEN and SYDVKM. J lost 7 bases, V lost 3 bases, and 11 bases had no gene match. The CDR3 has 16 residues. CDR3 in amino acids: CASSLDRGHGYVEQYF. The DNA for the CDR3 is TGTGCCAGCAGTTTGGACAGGGGGCACGGGTATGTGGAGCAGTACTTC.

The chain has TRBV21-1 and TRBJ1-6; the table's D call, TRBD1, has no DNA check behind it. TRBV21-1 is noted as a pseudogene. The CDR3 sequence is 15 residues long. The CDR3: CASSKARSYNSPLHF. CDR3 sequence (DNA): TGTGCCAGCAGCAAGGCACGCTCCTATAATTCACCCCTCCACTTT.

The rearrangement uses TRBV4-2 and TRBJ2-3; D not resolved. This CDR3 comprises 15 residues. Germline V gives CDR1 LGHNA, CDR2 YNFKEQ. V was trimmed by 1 base and J by 2 bases, leaving 10 bases between them. CDR3 region: CASSQVNEVTDTQYF. The CDR3 DNA follows: TGTGCCAGCAGCCAAGTTAATGAAGTCACAGATACGCAGTATTTT.

The rearrangement uses TRBV2 and TRBJ1-5; D ambiguous. Deletions cut 1 base from V and 5 bases from J, with 6 bases between. Germline CDR1 SNHLY, CDR2 FYNNEI. The CDR3 spans 13 residues. DNA of the CDR3: TGTGCCAGCAGTGAAGAATCTTATCAGCCCCAGCATTTT. It yields the protein CASSEESYQPQHF. Using reference TRBV2 and TRBJ1-5 for the parts outside the CDR3, the full variable domain is EPEVTQTPSHQVTQMGQEVILRCVPISNHLYFYWYRQILGQKVEFLVSFYNNEISEKSEIFDDQFSVERPDGSNFTLKIRSTKLEDSAMYFCASSEESYQPQHFGDGTRLSIL.

This chain uses TRBV9 with TRBJ2-3, with 8 positions matching TRBD2. The CDR3 loop spans 16 amino acids. Trimming cost V 1 base and J 2 bases; bases outside gene matches: 6. Germline V gene data show CDR1 as SGDLS and CDR2 as YYNGEE. The CDR3 sequence: CASSVTSGLPTDTQYF. CDR3 sequence (DNA): TGTGCCAGCAGCGTAACTAGCGGCCTTCCCACAGATACGCAGTATTTT.

V and J are TRBV6-1 and TRBJ1-3; D is unclear. This CDR3 has 15 residues. Trimming stripped 1 base from V and 0 bases from J, with 7 bases between. Germline-derived CDR1 and CDR2 are MNHNS and SASEGT. The CDR3 sequence is CASSEGPSSGNTIYF. The CDR3 bases are TGTGCCAGCAGTGAAGGGCCTAGCTCTGGAAACACCATATATTTT.

The chain joins TRBV7-5 to TRBJ2-7; the DNA was not used to check the table's D call, TRBD2. TRBV7-5 is designated a pseudogene. CDR3 length: 19 residues. The CDR3 bases are TGTGCCAGAAGCCCTCCGGGACTAGCGGGAGTTTCCAGCTCCTACGAGCAGTACGTC. It yields the protein CARSPPGLAGVSSSYEQYV.

This clone was counted between two and nine times. The sample carries other DNA sequences with the same CDR3. The chain carries TRBV7-2 and TRBJ2-1, with D hard to call. V dropped 4 bases and J dropped 0 bases, with 10 bases sitting between them. Germline V CDR1 and CDR2: SGHTA, FQGNSA. CDR3 length: 15 amino acids. This CDR3 reads CASSWSRSSYNEQFF. CDR3 DNA: TGTGCCAGCAGCTGGTCCCGAAGCTCCTACAATGAGCAGTTCTTC.

Comments on this clone: Other DNA sequences in the sample encode the same CDR3. The chain employs TRBV9 and TRBJ2-3; D unclear. CDR1 and CDR2 from the germline V gene are SGDLS and YYNGEE. With 0 bases removed from V and 0 bases from J, the gap between germline ends came to 2 bases. CDR3 size: 13 residues. CDR3 in amino acids: CASSVASTDTQYF. The CDR3 region has the DNA TGTGCCAGCAGCGTAGCCAGCACAGATACGCAGTATTTT.

V and J are TRBV6-5 and TRBJ2-7; D is unclear. Germline assignment: CDR1 MNHEY and CDR2 SVGAGI. V lost 2 bases and J 5 bases, leaving 13 bases between the germline ends. The CDR3 is made up of 14 amino acids. Written as DNA, the CDR3 is TGTGCCAGCAGTTACGAGGCGCTCCCCCACGAGCAGTACTTC. This sequence encodes CASSYEALPHEQYF.

This clone was counted a single time. The CDR3 region is CASTPGQIYGYTF. In DNA, the CDR3 is TGTGCCAGCACTCCGGGACAGATCTATGGCTACACCTTC. The rearrangement joins TRBV28 to TRBJ1-2, with 7 nucleotides matching TRBD1. The CDR3 totals 13 residues. The V and J ends lost 7 bases and 4 bases, in that order; junction bases with no gene match: 6. Germline values: CDR1 MDHEN, CDR2 SYDVKM.

The chain carries TRBV6-4 and TRBJ2-4; TRBD2 aligns across 10 bases. Germline V gives CDR1 MRHNA, CDR2 SNTAGT. CDR3 length equals 17 residues. J was trimmed by 1 base and V by 7 bases; bases with no gene match: 10. CDR3: CASKSPSGRGAKNIQYF. The CDR3 region has the DNA TGTGCCAGCAAAAGCCCCAGCGGGAGGGGGGCCAAAAACATTCAGTACTTC.

The chain is built from TRBV4-2 and TRBJ2-3, with 11 bases identical to TRBD2. The CDR3 spans 16 residues. Germline CDR1 and CDR2: LGHNA and YNFKEQ. Trimming cost V 3 bases and J 6 bases; bases outside gene matches: 8. The CDR3 spells CASSQKTSGVPDTQYF. CDR3 DNA: TGTGCCAGCAGCCAGAAGACTAGCGGGGTCCCCGATACGCAGTATTTT.

The gene calls are TRBV30 and TRBJ1-5; possibly TRBD1 for D (5 bases). Trimming took 0 bases from V and 4 from J, leaving 10 bases between them. Per the germline V gene, CDR1 is GTSNPN and CDR2 is SVGIG (reference sequence). The CDR3 runs 14 residues. The DNA of the CDR3 is TGTGCCTGGAGTGTACTTAAGGGGAATCAGCCCCAGCATTTT. Translated, it gives CAWSVLKGNQPQHF.

V usage is TRBV19 and J usage is TRBJ1-5, with D perhaps TRBD1 (6 bases). Germline CDR1 reads LNHDA; CDR2 reads SQIVND (reference sequence). V was trimmed by 3 bases and J by 0 bases, leaving 9 bases between them. The CDR3 extends over 15 amino acids. CDR3 DNA sequence: TGTGCCAGTAGTATTTGGACAGTTAGCAATCAGCCCCAGCATTTT. It translates to CASSIWTVSNQPQHF.

A word on this clone: The sample has other DNA sequences that encode this CDR3 too. The V gene is TRBV30, the J gene TRBJ1-1; D is unresolved. There are 13 residues in the CDR3. Between the trimmed V and J ends, which lost 1 base and 5 bases, there was a span of 11 bases. In germline, CDR1 is GTSNPN, CDR2 SVGIG (reference sequence). The CDR3 DNA reads as TGTGCCTGGAGTGCGGGCCGAGAAACTGAAGCTTTCTTT. As protein: CAWSAGRETEAFF. The whole variable domain, filled in from reference TRBV30 and TRBJ1-1, reads SQTIHQWPATLVQPVGSPLSLECTVEGTSNPNLYWYRQAAGRGLQLLFYSVGIGQISSEVPQNLSASRPQDRQFILSSKKLLLSDSGFYLCAWSAGRETEAFFGQGTRLTVV.

The chain links TRBV7-9 to TRBJ1-1; D is uncertain. CDR1 is SEHNR, CDR2 FQNEAQ, per germline (reference sequence). V was trimmed by 1 base and J by 3 bases, leaving 9 bases between them. The CDR3 contains 14 residues. The CDR3 bases are TGTGCCAGCAGCTTAGACAGCCGCTACACTGAAGCTTTCTTT. Encoded protein: CASSLDSRYTEAFF.

V and J are TRBV6-1 and TRBJ2-3; D is ambiguous. Trimming took 6 bases from V and 0 from J, leaving 7 bases between them. There are 13 residues in the CDR3. In germline, CDR1 is MNHNS, CDR2 SASEGT. This CDR3 is CASRSRSTDTQYF. CDR3 DNA sequence: TGTGCCAGCAGGTCAAGGAGCACAGATACGCAGTATTTT.

This chain joins TRBV30 and TRBJ1-2, with D uncertain. The CDR3 covers 13 residues. CDR1 and CDR2 (germline): GTSNPN, SVGIG (reference sequence). The ends were cut back, 5 bases at V and 5 bases at J, with 15 bases in the middle. The CDR3 region has the DNA TGTGCCTGGTCCGGGCCCCGGGGATATGGCTACACCTTC. This translates into CAWSGPRGYGYTF.

CDR3 sequence: CASSYGPRAGELFF. The CDR3 DNA is TGCGCCAGCAGCTACGGGCCTAGGGCCGGGGAGCTGTTTTTT. The chain recombines TRBV4-1 with TRBJ2-2; D unclear. Germline V CDR1 and CDR2: MGHRA, YSYEKL. Deletions cut 5 bases from V and 6 bases from J, with 13 bases between. The CDR3 length is 14 residues.

This rearrangement joins TRBV9 to TRBJ2-1; no clear D. Per germline, CDR1 SGDLS and CDR2 YYNGEE. The V gene lost 3 bases and the J gene lost 10 bases, with 11 bases spanning the gap. This CDR3 comprises 12 residues. Written as DNA, the CDR3 is TGTGCCAGCAGCGGCGATGTATCAGAGCAGTTCTTC. It yields the protein CASSGDVSEQFF.

V gene TRBV21-1 combines with J gene TRBJ2-7. TRBV21-1 is classified as a pseudogene. The CDR3 runs to 15 residues. The CDR3 nucleotides read TGTGCCAGCACCCTCCGGGACCCACTTTATTACGAGCAGTACTTC. Translating it yields CASTLRDPLYYEQYF.